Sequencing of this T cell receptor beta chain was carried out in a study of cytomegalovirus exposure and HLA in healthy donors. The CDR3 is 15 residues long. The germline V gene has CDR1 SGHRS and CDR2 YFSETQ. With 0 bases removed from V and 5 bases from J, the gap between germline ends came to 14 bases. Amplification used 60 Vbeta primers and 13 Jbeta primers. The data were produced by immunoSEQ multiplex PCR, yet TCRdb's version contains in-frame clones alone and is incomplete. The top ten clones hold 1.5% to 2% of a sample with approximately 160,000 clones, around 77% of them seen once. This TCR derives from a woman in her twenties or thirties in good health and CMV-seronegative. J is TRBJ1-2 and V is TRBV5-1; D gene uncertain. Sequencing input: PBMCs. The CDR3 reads CASSLVPTTNYGYTF. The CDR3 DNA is TGCGCCAGCAGCTTGGTCCCCACAACCAATTATGGCTACACCTTC.